A selection of T cell receptor beta chains follows, all from one sample in a study of monozygotic twins with cystic fibrosis. Profiled with immunoSEQ multiplex PCR; TCRdb holds only in-frame clones, not every one. The sample lists around 14,000 clones, 70% to 90% occurring once. Specimen: blood. The receptors derive from a boy aged 5 to 17 with cystic fibrosis. Each CDR3 is given with its conserved first and last residue. The D gene is left open where the match is weak. Size values are once, few and many counts, or a class for expanded clones, and some rows have none.

CDR3nt,CDR3aa,len,d_gene,abundance,v_gene,j_gene
TGTGCCAGCAGCTTAGCAGGGTCGGTCTACGAGCAGTACTTC,CASSLAGSVYEQYF,14,-,-,TRBV11-2,TRBJ2-7
TGTGCCAGCAACGACGAAGCCGGACAGGGGAGAGATACGCAGTATTTT,CASNDEAGQGRDTQYF,16,TRBD1,once,TRBV5-8,TRBJ2-3
TGTGCCAGCAGTTCGGGACGGTACACCGGGGAGCTGTTTTTT,CASSSGRYTGELFF,14,-,-,TRBV28,TRBJ2-2
TGTGCCAGCAGTCCACGGTTGGCTTACGAGCAGTACTTC,CASSPRLAYEQYF,13,-,-,TRBV27,TRBJ2-7
TGTGCCTGGAGGGGGGAGAACACTGAAGCTTTCTTT,CAWRGENTEAFF,12,-,-,TRBV30,TRBJ1-1
TGCGCCAGCAGCCAAATTCTGGGAAATCAGCCCCAGCATTTT,CASSQILGNQPQHF,14,-,-,TRBV4-1,TRBJ1-5
TGCGCCAGCAGCTTGGACCAGGGAAGCAATTCACCCCTCCACTTT,CASSLDQGSNSPLHF,15,-,-,TRBV5-1,TRBJ1-6
TGTGCCAGCAGCGTAGATGGACAGGGGGGTAGCGTTCTGGACACTGAAGCTTTCTTT,CASSVDGQGGSVLDTEAFF,19,TRBD1,-,TRBV9,TRBJ1-1
TGTGCCAGCAGACCAGGGGGTGATGCTGGCTACACCTTC,CASRPGGDAGYTF,13,TRBD1,few,TRBV27,TRBJ1-2
TGTGCCAGCCAAACGATACAGGGGGCAAATGAGCAGTTCTTC,CASQTIQGANEQFF,14,TRBD1,-,TRBV28,TRBJ2-1
TGTGCCTGGAAGCCGTGGGGCAGGAACACCGGGGAGCTGTTTTTT,CAWKPWGRNTGELFF,15,-,-,TRBV30,TRBJ2-2